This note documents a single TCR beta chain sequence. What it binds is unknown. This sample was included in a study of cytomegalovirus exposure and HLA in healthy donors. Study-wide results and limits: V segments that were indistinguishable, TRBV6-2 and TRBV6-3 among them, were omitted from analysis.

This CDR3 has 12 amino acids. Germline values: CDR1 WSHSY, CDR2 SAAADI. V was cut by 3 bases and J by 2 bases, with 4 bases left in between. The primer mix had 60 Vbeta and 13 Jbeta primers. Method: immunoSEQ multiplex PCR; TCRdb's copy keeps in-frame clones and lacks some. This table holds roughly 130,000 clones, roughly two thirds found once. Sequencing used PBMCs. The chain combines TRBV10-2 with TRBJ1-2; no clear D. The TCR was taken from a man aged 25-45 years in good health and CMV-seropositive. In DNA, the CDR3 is TGCGCCAGCAGTGATACAAACTATGGCTACACCTTC. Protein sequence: CASSDTNYGYTF.